Each of the 22 T cell receptor beta chains below was sequenced from the same sample in a study of shared clonotypes between healthy human individuals. Repertoires were generated with immunoSEQ multiplex PCR, while TCRdb's copy carries only in-frame clones and drops some. The table has about 1.1 million clones, approximately 80% seen once; the top ten hold over 0.8%. The sequencing sample was made of memory CD4+ T cells from PBMCs. The subset was: CD45RA-negative fraction. The receptors here all came from a young man in good health. Some clones in this sample may be carry-over from other donors' samples.

The table lists this clone with a count of one. The gene calls are TRBV27 and TRBJ1-1; maybe TRBD1 (5 bases). V was cut by 1 base and J by 1 base, with 19 bases left in between. Germline V gene sequence: CDR1 MNHEY, CDR2 SMNVEV (reference sequence). The CDR3 covers 18 residues. The CDR3 protein is CASSLFVGGQGGNTEAFF. In DNA form, the CDR3 reads TGTGCCAGCAGTTTATTCGTGGGGGGTCAGGGTGGGAACACTGAAGCTTTCTTT.

The gene calls are TRBV7-3 and TRBJ2-3; 7 bases line up with TRBD1. CDR1 and CDR2 (germline): SGHTA, FQGTGA. This CDR3 is built from 15 residues. The junction had 5 bases not matched to a gene; V was cut back by 4 bases and J by 1 base. DNA for the CDR3: TGTGCCAGCAGCTCTCGACAGGGAGGCACAGATACGCAGTATTTT. It translates to CASSSRQGGTDTQYF. Full variable domain (rest looked up from reference TRBV7-3 and TRBJ2-3): GAGVSQTPSNKVTEKGKYVELRCDPISGHTALYWYRQSLGQGPEFLIYFQGTGAADDSGLPNDRFFAVRPEGSVSTLKIQRTERGDSAVYLCASSSRQGGTDTQYFGPGTRLTVL.

As DNA, the CDR3 is TGTGCCAGCAGCTTGGGAGGGGGCGCGTTGGGTTGGCAGTTCTTC. Amino acid sequence: CASSLGGGALGWQFF. This sequence joins TRBV5-6 and TRBJ2-1; 7 bases are shared with TRBD1. The CDR3 totals 15 residues. V shed 0 bases, J shed 12 bases, and the junction held 12 bases outside the gene matches. Germline lookup yields CDR1 SGHDT and CDR2 YYEEEE.

The chain combines TRBV7-2 with TRBJ2-2, with D perhaps matching TRBD2 (5 bases). Germline V gene sequence: CDR1 SGHTA, CDR2 FQGNSA. The CDR3 length is 13 residues. The V and J ends lost 5 bases and 7 bases respectively, with 11 bases between them. In DNA, the CDR3 is TGTGCCAGCAGCCCAGAGAGGGTCGGGGAGCTGTTTTTT. Residues: CASSPERVGELFF.

The V call is TRBV18, the J call TRBJ2-2, with 10 bases aligning to TRBD1. CDR1 and CDR2 (germline): KGHSH, LQKENI. The J segment lost 3 bases and the V segment lost 4 bases, leaving 2 bases of the junction unmatched. CDR3 length equals 15 residues. The CDR3 is CASSLGTGDTGELFF. In DNA form, the CDR3 reads TGTGCCAGCTCACTCGGGACAGGGGACACCGGGGAGCTGTTTTTT.

The chain joins TRBV11-3 to TRBJ2-3; 7 bases agree with TRBD2. Losses at the gene ends were 3 bases for V and 2 bases for J; bases not matched to a gene: 11. CDR1 is SGHNT, CDR2 YENEEA, per germline. The CDR3 extends over 17 amino acids. This CDR3 reads CASSLGGSSGFTDTQYF. CDR3 in DNA: TGTGCCAGCAGCTTGGGAGGGTCTAGCGGATTCACAGATACGCAGTATTTT.

Details on this clone: Other DNA sequences of this sample code for an identical CDR3. This sequence joins TRBV7-9 and TRBJ2-5, with a weak D call TRBD1 (5 bases). Trimming removed 3 bases at V and 1 base at J, with 9 bases between. CDR3 length: 14 amino acids. The germline V gene has CDR1 SEHNR and CDR2 FQNEAQ (reference sequence). The CDR3 here is CASSLQGAQETQYF. The CDR3 nucleotides are TGTGCCAGCAGCTTGCAGGGCGCCCAAGAGACCCAGTACTTC.

The V gene is TRBV5-4, the J gene TRBJ2-7; TRBD1 or TRBD2 may be the D gene (6 bases each). CDR1 SGHNT and CDR2 YYREEE come from the germline V gene (reference sequence). The CDR3 has 14 amino acids. V was trimmed by 4 bases and J by 3 bases, leaving 14 bases between them. The CDR3 DNA reads TGTGCCAGCAGCCCGAGGGGGGATGGCTACGAGCAGTACTTC. The encoded protein is CASSPRGDGYEQYF.

The chain links TRBV6-1 to TRBJ2-7, with no clear D. Between the trimmed V and J ends, which lost 2 bases and 1 base, there was a span of 12 bases. Germline V CDR1 and CDR2: MNHNS, SASEGT. This CDR3 spans 15 amino acids. This CDR3 is CASSESSGNSYEQYF. CDR3 bases: TGTGCCAGCAGTGAAAGTTCAGGAAATTCCTACGAGCAGTACTTC.

This clone was detected once. This rearrangement joins TRBV27 to TRBJ1-4; D possibly corresponds to TRBD1 (6 bases). The V gene's germline CDR1 is MNHEY and CDR2 SMNVEV (reference sequence). This CDR3 contains 17 residues. The CDR3 coding sequence is TGTTCAACGGAGGGCAGGGGCCGCACAACAACTAATGAAAAACTGTTTTTT. The encoded protein is CSTEGRGRTTTNEKLFF.

This chain joins TRBV18 and TRBJ2-5; 8 bases fit TRBD1. CDR1 KGHSH and CDR2 LQKENI come from the germline V gene. Germline trimming cut 5 bases from V and 7 bases from J; bases unmatched to any gene: 9. The CDR3 consists of 14 residues. The CDR3 nucleotides are TGTGCCAGCTCAATGACAGGGGCTCGCGGGACCCAGTACTTC. Amino acids: CASSMTGARGTQYF.

The chain links TRBV4-1 to TRBJ2-3; 7 positions match TRBD2. The CDR3 is 16 amino acids. After removal of 2 bases from V and 2 bases from J, the junction contained 7 bases not matched to a gene. CDR1 MGHRA and CDR2 YSYEKL come from the germline V gene. DNA of the CDR3: TGCGCCAGCAGCCAACGCGGGGAGGGGACCACAGATACGCAGTATTTT. This encodes CASSQRGEGTTDTQYF.

The chain has TRBV6-5 and TRBJ1-3; 8 bases fit TRBD1. Germline V lookup: CDR1 MNHEY, CDR2 SVGAGI. The ends lost 6 bases at V and 12 bases at J; junction bases unmatched: 10. CDR3 length equals 13 residues. The CDR3 loop is CASRMTGVDSIYF. The CDR3 DNA is TGTGCCAGCAGGATGACAGGGGTGGATAGCATATATTTT.

The chain is built from TRBV4-2 and TRBJ2-1; tentatively, D is TRBD1 or TRBD2 (6 bases each). The germline V gene encodes CDR1 LGHNA and CDR2 YNFKEQ. The CDR3 loop spans 12 amino acids. V lost 4 bases, J lost 10 bases, and 11 bases lay in between. CDR3 sequence reads: CASSRWRGEQFF. The DNA for the CDR3 is TGTGCCAGCAGCCGTTGGAGGGGGGAGCAGTTCTTC.

V gene TRBV5-1 combines with J gene TRBJ2-7, with TRBD1 matching 9 bases. This CDR3 has 14 amino acids. Trimming cost V 4 bases and J 5 bases; bases outside gene matches: 7. Germline values: CDR1 SGHRS, CDR2 YFSETQ. In DNA, the CDR3 is TGCGCCAGCAGCCCGGGACAGGGAAGCGACGAGCAGTACTTC. Translated, it gives CASSPGQGSDEQYF.

This chain joins TRBV18 and TRBJ1-2, with TRBD1 matching over 9 bases. The J segment lost 6 bases and the V segment lost 3 bases, leaving 11 bases of the junction unmatched. The length of the CDR3 is 16 residues. Germline V lookup: CDR1 KGHSH, CDR2 LQKENI. As DNA, the CDR3 is TGTGCCAGCTCACCGGCGTCCACAGGGGGCGGAGATGGCTACACCTTC. The encoded protein is CASSPASTGGGDGYTF. Drawing the rest from reference TRBV18 and TRBJ1-2, the complete variable domain is NAGVMQNPRHLVRRRGQEARLRCSPMKGHSHVYWYRQLPEEGLKFMVYLQKENIIDESGMPKERFSAEFPKEGPSILRIQQVVRGDSAAYFCASSPASTGGGDGYTFGSGTRLTVV.

The chain carries TRBV6-5 and TRBJ1-2; 7 positions agree with TRBD1. This CDR3 comprises 13 residues. CDR1 is MNHEY, CDR2 SVGAGI, per germline. V shed 6 bases and J 1 base; nucleotides not matched to a gene: 2. The CDR3 loop is CASSRQGNYGYTF. The CDR3 region has the DNA TGTGCCAGCAGCCGACAGGGTAACTATGGCTACACCTTC.

The chain is built from TRBV28 and TRBJ2-7; D is possibly TRBD1 or TRBD2 (6 bases each). Trimming stripped 6 bases from V and 5 bases from J, with 17 bases between. This CDR3 has 14 amino acids. Germline V gives CDR1 MDHEN, CDR2 SYDVKM. CDR3 DNA: TGTGCCAGCAGCCCTCGGGGGCCGAGGGACGAGCAGTACTTC. Translated, it gives CASSPRGPRDEQYF.

This clone was detected only once. The chain employs TRBV27 and TRBJ2-1; TRBD2 might be the D (6 bases). Trimming removed 4 bases from V and 3 bases from J, with 19 bases in between. The CDR3 totals 17 residues. Germline-derived CDR1 and CDR2 are MNHEY and SMNVEV (reference sequence). The CDR3 nucleotides are TGTGCCAGCAGTTCCACCTCGGGACTCGCGAACTACAATGAGCAGTTCTTC. The encoded protein is CASSSTSGLANYNEQFF.

The V call is TRBV19, the J call TRBJ2-2, with D unclear. This CDR3 contains 16 residues. Germline CDR1 reads LNHDA; CDR2 reads SQIVND (reference sequence). Trimming shortened V by 4 bases and J by 0 bases, and 12 bases separated the two germline ends. CDR3 loop: CASSSLRPTNTGELFF. The CDR3 DNA is TGTGCCAGTAGTAGTCTCAGACCTACGAACACCGGGGAGCTGTTTTTT.

The chain employs TRBV5-1 and TRBJ1-2, with D perhaps TRBD1 (6 bases). CDR1 is SGHRS and CDR2 is YFSETQ in the germline V gene. With 4 bases removed from V and 3 bases from J, the gap between germline ends came to 16 bases. The CDR3 has 15 amino acids. The CDR3, as DNA: TGCGCCAGCAGCCCGGTATCCGGGACACACTATGGCTACACCTTC. Translation: CASSPVSGTHYGYTF.

This clone came up a few times. This specimen includes other DNA sequences encoding the same CDR3. This chain joins TRBV28 and TRBJ1-2; no firm D call. The CDR3 has 11 amino acids. Germline loops: CDR1 MDHEN, CDR2 SYDVKM. V dropped 3 bases and J dropped 5 bases, with 4 bases sitting between them. The CDR3 DNA sequence: TGTGCCAGCAGTTTTGGGTATGGCTACACCTTC. It specifies CASSFGYGYTF.